The clone carrying this T cell receptor (beta chain) has a single count. CDR3 length: 14 amino acids. Germline V gives CDR1 MNHNS, CDR2 SASEGT. J gave up 1 base and V 4 bases, and 1 base lay outside the gene matches. Indicated treatment: randomized to nivolumab then ipilimumab (arm A) or the reverse (arm B). Patients had received no earlier DNA-damaging chemotherapy. Using immunoSEQ multiplex PCR, the repertoire was profiled, and TCRdb retains in-frame clones only, with some absent. This sample has more than 10,000 clones; roughly 76% occur once, and the top ten carry approximately 52%. The sample originates from a study of sequential checkpoint blockade in melanoma. Study-level information: Maintenance nivolumab came after either treatment sequence.

Sample: CD8+ T cells sorted from blood (inferred from file names), taken from a patient given nivolumab and ipilimumab in sequence. This sequence was found in a human patient with melanoma. Some clones in this sample may be carry-over from other donors' samples. The chain recombines TRBV6-1 with TRBJ1-3, with 7 bases fitting TRBD1. The CDR3 region has the DNA TGTGCCAGCAGTGCGACAGGGTCTGGAAACACCATATATTTT. The encoded protein is CASSATGSGNTIYF.